This T cell receptor beta chain is from a study of tumor and adjacent non-tumor tissue in lung cancer. No cell sorting was done before RNA was extracted from the tissue. This clonotype occurred many times. J lost 7 bases, V lost 4 bases, and 5 bases had no gene match. Germline V lookup: CDR1 LGHNA, CDR2 YNFKEQ. The CDR3 is 15 amino acids. The library came from three nested PCR rounds adapted from ARM-PCR protocols. TCRdb reprocessed the multiplex PCR reads via MiXCR and lists one record per CDR3 protein. Of under 250,000 distinct CDR3 sequences listed, approximately 74% were seen once; the top ten hold almost 25%.

The V gene is TRBV4-2, the J gene TRBJ2-1; 12 bases are shared with TRBD2. The sequenced sample was lung tumor tissue. This receptor was taken from a man between 60 and 75 years old with non-small cell lung cancer. For the CDR3, the DNA is TGTGCCAGCAGCCCTAGCGGGAGGGCCAGGAATGAGCAGTTCTTC. The encoded protein is CASSPSGRARNEQFF.